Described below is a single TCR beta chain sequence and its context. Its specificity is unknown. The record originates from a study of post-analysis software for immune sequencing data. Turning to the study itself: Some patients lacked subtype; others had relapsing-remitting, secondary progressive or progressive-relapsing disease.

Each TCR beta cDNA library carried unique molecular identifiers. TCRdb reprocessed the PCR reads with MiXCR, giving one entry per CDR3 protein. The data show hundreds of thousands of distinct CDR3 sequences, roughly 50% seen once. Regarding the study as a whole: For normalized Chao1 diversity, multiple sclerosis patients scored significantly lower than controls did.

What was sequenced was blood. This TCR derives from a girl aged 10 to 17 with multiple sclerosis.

CDR3 nucleotides: TGTGCCACCAGTGAGCCAGACAGGTCGGAGACCCAGTACTTC. Translating gives CATSEPDRSETQYF. This chain joins TRBV24-1 and TRBJ2-5; the D gene is possibly TRBD1 (6 bases). CDR3 length: 14 amino acids. Germline V gene sequence: CDR1 KGHDR, CDR2 SFDVKD. Trimming removed 4 bases at V and 5 bases at J, with 13 bases between.